This T cell receptor (beta chain) is from a study of graft-versus-host responses after intestinal transplantation. Turning to the study itself: Induction with anti-thymocyte globulin, then tacrolimus and steroids for about 3 years, was given to all recipients.

Findings and limits, study-wide: Allografts of one patient group, those with graft-donor T cell macrochimerism, had high graft-versus-host to host-versus-graft clonal ratios.

Irradiated, violet-dye-labeled stimulator cells, some 200,000 in number, were plated with some 200,000 CFSE-labeled responder cells. Researchers sorted proliferating CFSE-low CD3+CD4+ and CD3+CD8+ responders once the reaction had finished. Repertoires were generated with immunoSEQ multiplex PCR, while TCRdb's copy carries only in-frame clones and drops some. The profile shows tens of thousands of clones, about 57% of them singletons. The source is a human patient who received an intestinal transplant. The sequenced sample was alloreactive CD4+ T cells from a mixed lymphocyte reaction culture, obtained before intestinal transplant. The subset denotes: CFSE-low proliferating T cells sorted from approximately 6-day pre-transplant mixed lymphocyte reaction (GvH or HvG direction).

The CDR3 protein is CSVEHTGVGGELFF. CDR3 sequence (DNA): TGCAGCGTTGAGCATACAGGGGTAGGCGGGGAGCTGTTTTTT. The chain couples TRBV29-1 to TRBJ2-2; 7 bases agree with TRBD1. There are 14 residues in the CDR3. The ends lost 3 bases at V and 7 bases at J; junction bases unmatched: 8. Germline lookup yields CDR1 SQVTM and CDR2 ANQGSEA.